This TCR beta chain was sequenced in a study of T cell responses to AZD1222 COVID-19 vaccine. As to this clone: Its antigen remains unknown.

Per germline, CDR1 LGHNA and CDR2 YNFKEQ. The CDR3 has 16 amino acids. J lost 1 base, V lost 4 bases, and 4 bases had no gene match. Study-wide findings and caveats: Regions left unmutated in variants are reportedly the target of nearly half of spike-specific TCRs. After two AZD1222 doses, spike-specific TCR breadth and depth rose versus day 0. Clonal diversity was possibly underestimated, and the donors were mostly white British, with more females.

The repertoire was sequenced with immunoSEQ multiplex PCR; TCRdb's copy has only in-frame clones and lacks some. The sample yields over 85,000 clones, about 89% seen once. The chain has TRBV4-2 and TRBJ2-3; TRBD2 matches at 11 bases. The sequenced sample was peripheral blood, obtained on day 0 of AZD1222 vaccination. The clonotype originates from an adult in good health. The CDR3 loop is CASSPQGLAGTDTQYF. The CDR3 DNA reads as TGTGCCAGCAGCCCCCAGGGACTAGCGGGCACAGATACGCAGTATTTT.